This T cell receptor (beta chain) came from a study of blood T cell repertoires in COVID-19. Across the whole study: The United States, Italy and Spain supplied acute and convalescent COVID-19 samples.

A single count supports this clone. The CDR3 is made up of 17 amino acids. The germline V and J ends were trimmed by 0 bases and 0 bases, with 12 bases remaining between them. From germline, CDR1 is KGHSH and CDR2 LQKENI. Clones were sequenced by immunoSEQ multiplex PCR, and TCRdb holds only the in-frame ones, with some missing. The sample has some 200,000 clones, 87% seen once. The sample taken for sequencing was peripheral blood. The clonotype comes from a man aged 55-75 years with active or convalescent COVID-19. The chain joins TRBV18 to TRBJ1-3, with a possible D match to TRBD1 (5 bases). The CDR3 reads CASSPPGGFSSGNTIYF. The CDR3 nucleotides are TGTGCCAGCTCACCACCGGGGGGATTCAGCTCTGGAAACACCATATATTTT.